This passage covers 9 T cell receptor beta chains from one sample sequenced in a study of shared clonotypes between healthy human individuals. Only in-frame clones appear in the TCRdb table, and some are missing; sequencing was by immunoSEQ multiplex PCR. The sample yields 2 million to 2.5 million clones, roughly 93% seen once. The sequenced sample consisted of naive CD4+ T cells from PBMCs. The subset denotes: CD45RA+ positively selected. Receptors originate from a young man in good health. Some clones in this sample may be carry-over from other donors' samples.

Only one count was recorded for this clone. This sequence joins TRBV6-5 and TRBJ2-5; D may match TRBD1 or TRBD2 (5 bases each). Gene TRBJ2-7 matches the end of the DNA better, so the J call may be wrong. Germline loops: CDR1 MNHEY, CDR2 SVGAGI. The CDR3 has 15 residues. CDR3 coding DNA: TGTGCCAGCAGTTACTCGATGAGGGGCTCCTACGAGCAGTACTTC. It encodes CASSYSMRGSYEQYF.

The genes are TRBV6-6 and TRBJ2-7; D remains ambiguous. The CDR3 has 14 amino acids. Germline V gene lookup returns CDR1 MNHNY and CDR2 SVGAGI (reference sequence). Trimming took 6 bases from V and 4 from J, leaving 16 bases between them. CDR3 residues: CASSRTRDLYEQYF. CDR3 coding DNA: TGTGCCAGCAGCCGCACCAGAGACCTATACGAGCAGTACTTC.

This chain uses TRBV5-1 with TRBJ1-2, with 8 bases lining up with TRBD1. With V trimmed by 4 bases and J by 8 bases, 10 bases remained unmatched. CDR3 length equals 14 residues. Germline V lookup: CDR1 SGHRS, CDR2 YFSETQ. The DNA for the CDR3 is TGCGCCAGCAGCCGCCTCGACAGGGGTGGCGGCTACACCTTC. Translating gives CASSRLDRGGGYTF.

V and J are TRBV18 and TRBJ1-4; TRBD1 is a possible D gene (5 bases). Trimming took off 3 bases at V and 3 bases at J, with 17 bases between the two ends. CDR1 and CDR2 (germline): KGHSH, LQKENI. The CDR3 covers 17 residues. Here the CDR3 DNA reads TGTGCCAGCTCACCCTCTGCTCTTAGACAGCCTAATGAAAAACTGTTTTTT. Translation: CASSPSALRQPNEKLFF.

The genes are TRBV5-1 and TRBJ2-5, with D possibly being TRBD1 or TRBD2 (5 bases each). The ends were cut back, 7 bases at V and 4 bases at J, with 17 bases in the middle. Germline CDR1 reads SGHRS; CDR2 reads YFSETQ. The CDR3 consists of 14 residues. CDR3 sequence (DNA): TGCGCCAGCCGACCCCAGGGAGAGGGAGAGACCCAGTACTTC. Amino acids: CASRPQGEGETQYF.

The J gene is TRBJ1-1, the V gene TRBV7-2; weak D call: TRBD1 (5 bases). The CDR3 has 15 residues. Trimming left V 1 base short and J 2 bases short, with 11 bases between. CDR1 and CDR2 (germline): SGHTA, FQGNSA. CDR3 nucleotide sequence: TGTGCCAGCAGCTTAGAAGTGACAGTAAACACTGAAGCTTTCTTT. The encoded protein is CASSLEVTVNTEAFF.

The chain is built from TRBV18 and TRBJ2-5; tentative D call: TRBD1 (5 bases). CDR1 is KGHSH, CDR2 LQKENI, per germline. There are 13 residues in the CDR3. Trimming stripped 4 bases from V and 1 base from J, with 7 bases between. The CDR3 DNA reads as TGTGCCAGCTCACGACAGAGCCAAGAGACCCAGTACTTC. Translating gives CASSRQSQETQYF.

The chain couples TRBV9 to TRBJ2-5, with 7 bases that match TRBD1. J lost 3 bases, V lost 4 bases, and 3 bases had no gene match. The CDR3 is made up of 13 amino acids. The germline V gene encodes CDR1 SGDLS and CDR2 YYNGEE. The CDR3 is CASSFGTEETQYF. The CDR3 DNA reads TGTGCCAGCAGCTTTGGGACAGAAGAGACCCAGTACTTC.

The count of this clone is one. This chain links TRBV10-3 with TRBJ1-1; D is undetermined. Germline-derived CDR1 and CDR2 are ENHRY and SYGVKD. The CDR3 is 13 amino acids. Trimming shortened V by 5 bases and J by 1 base, and 8 bases separated the two germline ends. CDR3 sequence (DNA): TGTGCCATCAGTCAGACCCAGAACACTGAAGCTTTCTTT. The encoded protein is CAISQTQNTEAFF.